Each of the 14 T cell receptor beta chains below was sequenced from the same sample in a study of identical twins. TCRdb passed the 5' RACE reads through MiXCR, listing each CDR3 protein once. The repertoire has some 500,000 distinct CDR3 sequences, about 20% of them found once; the top ten carry around 0.91%. The data also belong to a second study, concerning T cells expressing NK-cell markers.

Specimen: CD4+ T cells sorted from blood. The receptors here all came from a woman between 18 and 29 years old in good health.

This rearrangement joins TRBV7-6 to TRBJ2-3, with 16 bases that match TRBD2. CDR1 is SGHVS, CDR2 FNYEAQ, per germline. J lost 7 bases, V lost 4 bases, and 8 bases had no gene match. The CDR3 is 17 amino acids. The CDR3 DNA reads TGTGCCAGCAGCTCAGCGGGGACTAGCGGGGGGGGTAATACGCAGTATTTT. Protein sequence: CASSSAGTSGGGNTQYF.

The chain uses TRBV3-1 and TRBJ2-6; D gene uncertain. Trimming shortened V by 3 bases and J by 0 bases, and 9 bases separated the two germline ends. Germline-derived CDR1 and CDR2 are LGHDT and YNNKEL (reference sequence). The CDR3 length is 16 residues. CDR3 loop: CASSHMWPSGANVLTF. The DNA of the CDR3 is TGTGCCAGCAGCCACATGTGGCCCTCTGGGGCCAACGTCCTGACTTTC.

J is TRBJ1-4 and V is TRBV29-1; no clear D gene. Germline V gene sequence: CDR1 SQVTM, CDR2 ANQGSEA. V was shortened by 7 bases and J by 4 bases, with 7 bases between the two germline ends. The CDR3 spans 11 residues. The CDR3 DNA reads TGCAGCGCCAGGTTTAATGAAAAACTGTTTTTT. Translating it yields CSARFNEKLFF.

This sequence joins TRBV12-3 or TRBV12-4 and TRBJ1-6, with 7 bases aligning to TRBD1. The CDR3 contains 16 residues. J lost 2 bases, V lost 5 bases, and 6 bases had no gene match. As DNA, the CDR3 is TGTGCCAGCAGTGGACAGGCGCTTACCTATAATTCACCCCTCCACTTT. Its protein product is CASSGQALTYNSPLHF.

J is TRBJ2-3 and V is TRBV25-1; D ambiguous. The germline gives CDR1 MGHDK, CDR2 SYGVNS. The V end was cut by 2 bases, the J end by 0 bases, with 9 bases between. The CDR3 spans 15 residues. CDR3 sequence reads: CASSETGTSTDTQYF. The CDR3 DNA sequence: TGTGCCAGCAGTGAAACCGGTACTAGCACAGATACGCAGTATTTT.

This clonotype has only a few counts. The chain has TRBV20-1 and TRBJ2-4; the D gene is possibly TRBD1 (6 bases). The CDR3 consists of 14 residues. The germline V gene encodes CDR1 DFQATT and CDR2 SNEGSKA (reference sequence). Trimming left V 2 bases short and J 1 base short, with 9 bases between. DNA of the CDR3: TGCAGTGCTAGACAGGGGCTGGCCAAAAACATTCAGTACTTC. Its translation is CSARQGLAKNIQYF.

The gene calls are TRBV2 and TRBJ2-3; D is uncertain. CDR3 size: 12 residues. Germline CDR1 reads SNHLY; CDR2 reads FYNNEI. With 6 bases removed from V and 8 bases from J, the gap between germline ends came to 12 bases. In nucleotides, the CDR3 is TGTGCCAGCAGAAAAGGAGTAGGTACGCAGTATTTT. This translates into CASRKGVGTQYF.

The gene calls are TRBV29-1 and TRBJ2-5; 9 bases align to TRBD2. This CDR3 is 13 amino acids long. V shed 5 bases and J 5 bases; nucleotides not matched to a gene: 6. CDR1 and CDR2 (germline): SQVTM, ANQGSEA. This chain's CDR3 is CSVRLAGKETQYF. CDR3 nucleotides: TGCAGCGTTCGGCTAGCGGGAAAGGAGACCCAGTACTTC.

The V call is TRBV9, the J call TRBJ2-7; D may be TRBD1 (6 bases). Germline loops: CDR1 SGDLS, CDR2 YYNGEE. The V end lost 0 bases, the J end lost 5 bases, and 12 bases lay between the germline ends. This CDR3 is built from 14 residues. The CDR3 bases are TGTGCCAGCAGCGTAGGGACAGTCGAAGACGAGCAGTACTTC. It is translated as CASSVGTVEDEQYF.

J is TRBJ2-2 and V is TRBV7-2; possible D gene TRBD2, 6 bases. The V end was cut by 5 bases, the J end by 2 bases, with 12 bases between. Germline CDR1 reads SGHTA; CDR2 reads FQGNSA. The CDR3 loop spans 15 amino acids. This CDR3 reads CASSTGTYNTGELFF. In DNA form, the CDR3 reads TGTGCCAGCAGCACCGGGACTTACAACACCGGGGAGCTGTTTTTT.

The chain recombines TRBV20-1 with TRBJ2-3; 11 nucleotides match TRBD2. Germline CDR1 reads DFQATT; CDR2 reads SNEGSKA (reference sequence). There are 13 residues in the CDR3. J lost 5 bases, V lost 5 bases, and 3 bases had no gene match. The CDR3 here is CSAFSGGEDTQYF. As DNA, the CDR3 is TGCAGTGCTTTTAGCGGGGGGGAAGATACGCAGTATTTT.

This clonotype has just a few counts. The rearrangement links TRBV19 to TRBJ1-1, with no clear D. From germline, CDR1 is LNHDA and CDR2 SQIVND (reference sequence). The V end lost 7 bases, the J end lost 0 bases, and 12 bases lay between the germline ends. The CDR3 has 14 residues. CDR3 nucleotide sequence: TGTGCCAGTACCACCATGTCCGTGAACACTGAAGCTTTCTTT. Encoded protein: CASTTMSVNTEAFF.

This clonotype was observed a few times. The chain is built from TRBV20-1 and TRBJ2-1, with 8 bases lining up with TRBD2. Per germline, CDR1 DFQATT and CDR2 SNEGSKA (reference sequence). This CDR3 has 14 amino acids. The J segment lost 0 bases and the V segment lost 3 bases, leaving 1 base of the junction unmatched. CDR3 coding DNA: TGCAGTGCTAGTGCGGGAGGCTCCTACAATGAGCAGTTCTTC. It is translated as CSASAGGSYNEQFF.

This sequence joins TRBV29-1 and TRBJ2-2, with 7 bases that match TRBD2. Losses at the gene ends were 6 bases for V and 7 bases for J; bases not matched to a gene: 5. Germline values: CDR1 SQVTM, CDR2 ANQGSEA. This CDR3 has 12 amino acids. CDR3 loop: CSVGRAYGELFF. CDR3 sequence (DNA): TGCAGCGTAGGGAGGGCCTACGGGGAGCTGTTTTTT.